This TCR beta chain was recorded in a study of blood T cell repertoires in COVID-19. Study background: Whether acute or convalescent, the COVID-19 samples came from the United States, Italy and Spain.

Seattle-derived patients entered the study during active infection and were followed longitudinally. The protocol was immunoSEQ multiplex PCR, while the TCRdb copy is restricted to in-frame clones and leaves out a portion. The sample has 150,000 to 190,000 clones; more than 75% are singletons. The CDR3 extends over 14 amino acids. V lost 4 bases, J lost 4 bases, and 5 bases stayed unmatched. Germline V gene lookup returns CDR1 SGHNT and CDR2 YYREEE (reference sequence). The chain recombines TRBV5-4 with TRBJ1-1, with 9 nucleotides matching TRBD1. The receptor was derived from a woman aged 55-69 years with COVID-19, enrolled during active disease. The material sequenced was peripheral blood. CDR3 bases: TGTGCCAGCAGCGTAGGACAGGGGTTCACTGAAGCTTTCTTT. Protein sequence: CASSVGQGFTEAFF.